These T cell receptor beta chains were read from a single sample in a study of blood T cell repertoires in COVID-19. Assay: immunoSEQ multiplex PCR; the TCRdb copy retains only in-frame clones and omits some. The table includes over 250,000 clones, 88% detected once. Material for sequencing was PBMCs or T cells enriched from blood (not recorded which). These TCRs come from an older woman in a cohort exposed to, infected with or recovered from COVID-19 (not recorded which). Each CDR3 is given with its conserved first and last residue. Fields, in order: clone size, V gene, CDR3 length, D gene, J gene, CDR3 protein, CDR3 DNA. D genes are given only for firm matches. Not every row has a clone size; where given, it reads once, few, many or a size class.

>.|TRBV18|15|TRBD1|TRBJ2-1
CASSPTGFSYNEQFF
TGTGCCAGCTCACCGACAGGGTTCTCCTACAATGAGCAGTTCTTC
>.|TRBV9|15|TRBD2|TRBJ2-1
CASSAGTSGSDEQFF
TGTGCCAGCAGCGCCGGGACTAGCGGGAGCGATGAGCAGTTCTTC
>.|TRBV7-8|15|TRBD1|TRBJ2-1
CASSSTGGSYNEQFF
TGTGCCAGCAGCTCTACAGGGGGCTCCTACAATGAGCAGTTCTTC
>.|TRBV3-1/TRBV3-2|17|.|TRBJ1-2
CASSRLRGAGGNYGYTF
TGTGCCAGCAGCCGGCTGCGGGGCGCGGGAGGTAACTATGGCTACACCTTC
>.|TRBV28|15|TRBD1|TRBJ1-5
CASSLDRSSNQPQHF
TGTGCCAGCAGTTTGGACAGGTCTAGCAATCAGCCCCAGCATTTT
>few|TRBV6-5|13|.|TRBJ1-1
CASTRGRNTEAFF
TGTGCCAGCACCAGGGGCCGGAACACTGAAGCTTTCTTT
>.|TRBV6-6|15|TRBD1|TRBJ1-5
CASSYRGQGNQPQHF
TGTGCCAGCAGTTACAGGGGACAGGGAAATCAGCCCCAGCATTTT
>.|TRBV7-2|15|TRBD1|TRBJ2-2
CASSLQGVNTGELFF
TGTGCCAGCAGCTTGCAGGGGGTGAACACCGGGGAGCTGTTTTTT
>.|TRBV18|18|TRBD2|TRBJ2-1
CASSPPGLAGGKYNEQFF
TGTGCCAGCTCACCGCCGGGACTAGCGGGAGGGAAGTACAATGAGCAGTTCTTC
>.|TRBV28|16|TRBD1|TRBJ1-6
CASRPHWGQGYSPLHF
TGTGCCAGCAGGCCGCATTGGGGACAGGGCTATTCACCCCTCCACTTT
>.|TRBV18|13|.|TRBJ2-7
CASSRLEGSEQYF
TGTGCCAGCTCACGCCTAGAAGGCTCCGAGCAGTACTTC
>.|TRBV10-1|17|TRBD1|TRBJ2-2
CASNEGDREPNTGELFF
TGCGCCAGCAATGAAGGGGACAGGGAACCGAACACCGGGGAGCTGTTTTTT
>.|TRBV14|14|.|TRBJ2-1
CASSFRKGLNEQFF
TGTGCCAGCAGCTTCCGGAAGGGACTCAATGAGCAGTTCTTC
>.|TRBV18|12|.|TRBJ1-4
CASSPDREKLFF
TGTGCCAGCTCACCTGACAGAGAAAAACTGTTTTTT
>.|TRBV9|15|TRBD1|TRBJ1-3
CASSSRDSPVGGIYF
TGTGCCAGCAGCTCTCGGGACAGCCCGGTGGGGGGCATATATTTT
>.|TRBV5-6|17|.|TRBJ2-4
CASSSLRRDYVKNIQYF
TGTGCCAGCAGCTCCCTGCGCAGGGATTATGTCAAAAACATTCAGTACTTC
>.|TRBV2|15|TRBD1|TRBJ2-2
CASSEMTGVTGELFF
TGTGCCAGCAGTGAAATGACAGGGGTCACCGGGGAGCTGTTTTTT
>.|TRBV5-1|16|TRBD2|TRBJ2-3
CASSLAGTSGTDTQYF
TGCGCCAGCAGCTTGGCCGGGACTAGCGGCACAGATACGCAGTATTTT
>.|TRBV6-2/TRBV6-3|15|TRBD2|TRBJ2-3
CASSPGLAPPDTQYF
TGTGCCAGCAGTCCGGGACTAGCACCACCAGATACGCAGTATTTT
>once|TRBV28|15|TRBD2|TRBJ2-5
CASSLGLPRRETQYF
TGTGCCAGCAGTTTGGGACTACCCAGGAGGGAGACCCAGTACTTC
>.|TRBV4-1|16|TRBD1|TRBJ2-4
CASSPGQGGAKNIQYF
TGCGCCAGCAGCCCGGGACAGGGGGGGGCCAAAAACATTCAGTACTTC
>.|TRBV11-2|17|TRBD2|TRBJ2-5
CASSLDLGVAGGETQYF
TGTGCCAGCAGCTTAGATCTCGGAGTAGCGGGGGGGGAGACCCAGTACTTC
>.|TRBV9|15|TRBD2|TRBJ2-7
CASSPSSGRTYEQYF
TGTGCCAGCAGCCCTTCTAGCGGGAGGACCTACGAGCAGTACTTC
>.|TRBV19|14|TRBD1|TRBJ2-5
CASSIYRGDETQYF
TGTGCCAGTAGTATATACAGGGGGGACGAGACCCAGTACTTC
>.|TRBV5-1|15|.|TRBJ2-2
CASSSRTTNTGELFF
TGCGCCAGCAGCTCCCGGACAACGAACACCGGGGAGCTGTTTTTT
>.|TRBV11-3|17|TRBD2|TRBJ2-5
CASSTSGTSGEKETQYF
TGTGCCAGCAGCACCTCCGGGACTAGCGGGGAAAAAGAGACCCAGTACTTC
>.|TRBV2|17|TRBD1|TRBJ2-1
CASSEAARGGWNNEQFF
TGTGCCAGCAGTGAAGCTGCTCGAGGGGGCTGGAACAATGAGCAGTTCTTC
>.|TRBV6-5|15|TRBD2|TRBJ2-2
CASTTTSGRVGELFF
TGTGCCAGCACGACGACTAGCGGGAGGGTGGGGGAGCTGTTTTTT
>.|TRBV19|16|TRBD1|TRBJ2-4
CASSSGTGSPKNIQYF
TGTGCCAGTAGTAGTGGGACAGGGAGTCCCAAAAACATTCAGTACTTC
>once|TRBV21-1|13|.|TRBJ1-4
CASAGRGLNKLFF
TGTGCCAGCGCCGGGAGGGGATTGAATAAACTGTTTTTT
>once|TRBV24-1|14|TRBD2|TRBJ2-1
CATSGTSGYNEQFF
TGTGCCACCAGTGGGACTAGCGGCTACAATGAGCAGTTCTTC
>.|TRBV2|13|.|TRBJ1-2
CASGQQGNYGYTF
TGTGCCAGCGGACAACAGGGAAACTATGGCTACACCTTC
>.|TRBV27|12|.|TRBJ2-7
CASSRPEGEQYF
TGTGCCAGCAGTCGTCCCGAGGGCGAGCAGTACTTC
>.|TRBV2|15|TRBD1|TRBJ2-3
CASSADRGRTDTQYF
TGTGCCAGCAGTGCTGACAGGGGGCGGACAGATACGCAGTATTTT
>.|TRBV5-1|14|TRBD2|TRBJ2-1
CASSSGREGNEQFF
TGCGCCAGCAGCTCTGGCCGGGAGGGCAATGAGCAGTTCTTC
>.|TRBV2|14|TRBD2|TRBJ2-7
CASSDPSGRYEQYF
TGTGCCAGCAGTGACCCTAGCGGCCGCTACGAGCAGTACTTC
>.|TRBV28|17|.|TRBJ2-5
CASSLGSRALAQETQYF
TGTGCCAGCAGTTTAGGTTCAAGAGCGCTAGCCCAAGAGACCCAGTACTTC
>.|TRBV19|13|.|TRBJ1-4
CASSARQKEKLFF
TGTGCCAGTAGTGCCCGACAGAAAGAAAAACTGTTTTTT